These 32 T cell receptor beta chains share one sample of origin, sequenced in a study of blood T cell repertoires in COVID-19. TCRdb keeps only in-frame clones here, not all; method: immunoSEQ multiplex PCR. This sample has around 68,000 clones, with roughly 89% found just once. Source material: peripheral blood. Receptors were obtained from a man aged 50 or older with active COVID-19.

The rearrangement uses TRBV2 and TRBJ2-3; D remains unclear. The CDR3 is 11 residues long. Trimming stripped 7 bases from V and 5 bases from J, with 7 bases between. Germline assignment: CDR1 SNHLY and CDR2 FYNNEI. The CDR3 region is CASTPRDTQYF. The CDR3 DNA sequence: TGTGCCAGCACCCCGAGAGATACGCAGTATTTT.

V gene TRBV18 combines with J gene TRBJ2-3; 9 bases match TRBD2. Germline V gene data show CDR1 as KGHSH and CDR2 as LQKENI. The CDR3 spans 16 residues. V lost 2 bases and J lost 2; bases outside the gene matches: 5. DNA for the CDR3: TGTGCCAGCTCACCAAAGCGGGGGGCAAACACAGATACGCAGTATTTT. Translated: CASSPKRGANTDTQYF.

The chain combines TRBV5-1 with TRBJ2-3; 8 positions agree with TRBD2. The CDR3 length is 14 residues. Germline V gives CDR1 SGHRS, CDR2 YFSETQ. With 3 bases clipped from V and 3 bases from J, the junction kept 3 bases outside the gene matches. The CDR3 DNA sequence: TGCGCCAGCAGCTATATAGCGGGGACAGATACGCAGTATTTT. It is translated as CASSYIAGTDTQYF.

Notes on this clone: An end of the junction differs from the germline gene, which may be a read error. The chain is built from TRBV15 and TRBJ1-2; perhaps TRBD1 as D (5 bases). Germline V gene lookup returns CDR1 LNHNV and CDR2 YYDKDF (reference sequence). The CDR3 is made up of 12 amino acids. In DNA, the CDR3 is TGTGCCACCAGCAGGAGTCCCGGGACTACGTCATTC. It codes for CATSRSPGTTSF. The entire variable domain, with the rest obtained from reference TRBV15 and TRBJ1-2, is as follows: DAMVIQNPRYQVTQFGKPVTLSCSQTLNHNVMYWYQQKSSQAPKLLFHYYDKDFNNEADTPDNFQSRRPNTSFCFLDIRSPGLGDTAMYLCATSRSPGTTSFGSGTRLTVV.

This chain joins TRBV7-2 and TRBJ1-5, with a weak D call TRBD1 (5 bases). The germline gives CDR1 SGHTA, CDR2 FQGNSA. Trimming pared 5 bases from V and 9 bases from J, leaving 20 bases between. The CDR3 has 15 residues. The CDR3 loop reads CASSPLQGPQRPQHF. For the CDR3, the DNA is TGTGCCAGCAGCCCCCTGCAGGGCCCTCAGAGGCCCCAGCATTTT.

V is TRBV7-9 and J is TRBJ1-1; D unclear. V lost 6 bases to trimming and J lost 0 bases, with 14 bases between them. CDR1 and CDR2 from the germline V gene are SEHNR and FQNEAQ (reference sequence). This CDR3 is 15 amino acids long. CDR3 sequence reads: CASRPQQTLNTEAFF. The CDR3 region has the DNA TGTGCCAGCAGGCCCCAACAGACCCTGAACACTGAAGCTTTCTTT.

Written as DNA, the CDR3 is TGTGCCAGCAGCTCCCCGGGACAGGGGGTGTTGCGGAACACCGGGGAGCTGTTTTTT. Protein product: CASSSPGQGVLRNTGELFF. The chain links TRBV7-6 to TRBJ2-2, with 11 bases matching TRBD1. In germline, CDR1 is SGHVS, CDR2 FNYEAQ. The CDR3 spans 19 residues. Trimming removed 4 bases from V and 1 base from J; junction bases left unmatched: 11.

With regard to this clone: Because the CDR3 is missing its conserved closing phenylalanine or tryptophan, this is likely a read error. The limits of the CDR3 on the DNA are not certain, so only TCRdb's listed CDR3 is given. V usage is TRBV9 and J usage is TRBJ1-1; the tabulated D call, TRBD1, remains unverified against the DNA. Termini included, the CDR3 measures 9 amino acids. Germline CDR1 SGDLS, CDR2 YYNGEE. CDR3 amino acids: CASRETGVG.

This chain links TRBV30 with TRBJ2-2; no clear D. CDR3 length: 13 residues. V dropped 5 bases and J dropped 7 bases, with 14 bases sitting between them. Germline CDR1 GTSNPN, CDR2 SVGIG (reference sequence). The CDR3 bases are TGTGCCTGGGATACCGTTGGAGTCGGGGAGCTGTTTTTT. This sequence encodes CAWDTVGVGELFF. Based on the CDR3 plus reference TRBV30 and TRBJ2-2, the full variable domain is SQTIHQWPATLVQPVGSPLSLECTVEGTSNPNLYWYRQAAGRGLQLLFYSVGIGQISSEVPQNLSASRPQDRQFILSSKKLLLSDSGFYLCAWDTVGVGELFFGEGSRLTVL.

J is TRBJ1-1 and V is TRBV12-3 or TRBV12-4; unclear D gene. Trimming pared 6 bases from V and 7 bases from J, leaving 15 bases between. This CDR3 has 13 residues. The chain's CDR3 is CASSETVNLEAFF. The CDR3 bases are TGTGCCAGCAGCGAAACGGTGAACCTTGAAGCTTTCTTT.

The chain joins TRBV3-1 (or the pseudogene TRBV3-2) to TRBJ2-7; possibly TRBD2 for D (6 bases). This CDR3 has 15 amino acids. The germline V gene encodes CDR1 LGHDT and CDR2 YNNKEL (reference sequence). Trimming stripped 2 bases from V and 2 bases from J, with 13 bases between. CDR3 in amino acids: CASSQRLGPAYEQYF. CDR3 nucleotide sequence: TGTGCCAGCAGCCAACGACTAGGCCCCGCCTACGAGCAGTACTTC.

V usage is TRBV6-2 or TRBV6-3 and J usage is TRBJ2-3, with 9 nucleotides matching TRBD2. V gave up 4 bases and J gave up 2 bases; unmatched junction bases: 13. This CDR3 spans 18 amino acids. From germline, CDR1 is MNHEY and CDR2 SVGEGT. The CDR3 loop reads CASSSDLPSGATTDTQYF. CDR3 DNA: TGTGCCAGCAGTTCCGACCTACCTAGCGGGGCGACCACAGATACGCAGTATTTT.

V gene TRBV4-3 combines with J gene TRBJ2-7; 8 positions match TRBD1. The CDR3 loop spans 17 amino acids. Looked up from germline, CDR1 is LGHNA and CDR2 is YSLEER. J lost 4 bases, V lost 0 bases, and 11 bases had no gene match. The CDR3 protein is CASSQDAQGDNSYEQYF. The CDR3 bases are TGCGCCAGCAGCCAAGATGCACAGGGGGATAATTCGTACGAGCAGTACTTC.

This chain connects TRBV5-4 to TRBJ2-7, with a weak D call TRBD1 (6 bases). Trimming took off 5 bases at V and 4 bases at J, with 19 bases between the two ends. In germline, CDR1 is SGHNT, CDR2 YYREEE (reference sequence). The CDR3 length is 15 residues. CDR3 sequence reads: CASRPDTGRGYEQYF. CDR3 bases: TGTGCCAGCAGACCGGACACAGGGAGAGGATACGAGCAGTACTTC.

The chain recombines TRBV6-4 with TRBJ2-1, with 9 nucleotides matching TRBD2. From germline, CDR1 is MRHNA and CDR2 SNTAGT. V lost 1 base and J lost 6; bases outside the gene matches: 4. CDR3 size: 15 residues. The CDR3 here is CASSDFAGGLNEQFF. The CDR3 DNA follows: TGTGCCAGCAGTGACTTCGCGGGGGGGCTCAATGAGCAGTTCTTC.

The J gene is TRBJ1-6, the V gene TRBV6-5, with unresolved D. Between the trimmed V and J ends, which lost 2 bases and 8 bases, there was a span of 13 bases. Per germline, CDR1 MNHEY and CDR2 SVGAGI. The CDR3 spans 15 residues. The CDR3 reads CASSYINSQHSPLHF. CDR3 coding DNA: TGTGCCAGCAGTTACATTAACAGCCAACATTCACCCCTCCACTTT.

This rearrangement joins TRBV3-1 (or the pseudogene TRBV3-2) to TRBJ1-5; 8 bases align to TRBD1. CDR3 length: 16 amino acids. After removal of 1 base from V and 4 bases from J, the junction contained 6 bases not matched to a gene. The germline gives CDR1 LGHDT, CDR2 YNNKEL (reference sequence). The CDR3 reads CASSQGPQGANQPQHF. For the CDR3, the DNA is TGTGCCAGCAGCCAAGGTCCTCAGGGGGCTAATCAGCCCCAGCATTTT.

The gene calls are TRBV3-1 (or the pseudogene TRBV3-2) and TRBJ2-7; maybe TRBD1 (5 bases). The CDR3 contains 14 residues. Between the trimmed V and J ends, which lost 0 bases and 6 bases, there was a span of 12 bases. The V gene's germline CDR1 is LGHDT and CDR2 YNNKEL (reference sequence). The CDR3 spells CASSQDLKGREQYF. In DNA form, the CDR3 reads TGTGCCAGCAGCCAAGATCTGAAGGGGCGCGAGCAGTACTTC.

V is TRBV11-3 and J is TRBJ2-3, with a weak D call TRBD2 (5 bases). The V end was cut by 5 bases, the J end by 6 bases, with 9 bases between. Germline V gene data show CDR1 as SGHNT and CDR2 as YENEEA. CDR3 length: 12 amino acids. As DNA, the CDR3 is TGTGCCAGCAGCCGGGGAAGGGATACGCAGTATTTT. It encodes CASSRGRDTQYF.

V usage is TRBV5-5 and J usage is TRBJ1-4; 9 nucleotides line up with TRBD1. The junction had 9 bases not matched to a gene; V was cut back by 0 bases and J by 0 bases. The CDR3 runs 19 residues. Germline V gene data show CDR1 as SGHKS and CDR2 as YYEKEE (reference sequence). CDR3 in amino acids: CASSLGPGTGFATNEKLFF. DNA of the CDR3: TGTGCCAGCAGCTTGGGCCCGGGGACAGGGTTCGCAACTAATGAAAAACTGTTTTTT.

The CDR3 reads CASSQDVPGQGSTPLHF. The DNA for the CDR3 is TGCGCCAGCAGCCAAGATGTTCCGGGACAGGGGTCTACACCCCTCCACTTT. The chain combines TRBV4-3 with TRBJ1-6; 10 bases map to TRBD1. The CDR3 is 17 amino acids. CDR1 is LGHNA, CDR2 YSLEER, per germline. Germline trimming cut 0 bases from V and 11 bases from J; bases unmatched to any gene: 10.

J is TRBJ1-1 and V is TRBV5-1; 7 bases align to TRBD1. The CDR3 has 15 residues. The J segment lost 5 bases and the V segment lost 2 bases, leaving 9 bases of the junction unmatched. Germline V gene sequence: CDR1 SGHRS, CDR2 YFSETQ. The CDR3 coding sequence is TGCGCCAGCAGCTTATCGGCAGGGGGAGGAACTGAAGCTTTCTTT. This gives the protein CASSLSAGGGTEAFF. The whole variable domain, remainder taken from reference TRBV5-1 and TRBJ1-1, is KAGVTQTPRYLIKTRGQQVTLSCSPISGHRSVSWYQQTPGQGLQFLFEYFSETQRNKGNFPGRFSGRQFSNSRSEMNVSTLELGDSALYLCASSLSAGGGTEAFFGQGTRLTVV.

The rearrangement joins TRBV7-2 to TRBJ2-2, with D possibly TRBD2 on 6 matching bases. V lost 1 base and J lost 8, with 17 bases in between. The CDR3 is 16 amino acids. The germline V gene has CDR1 SGHTA and CDR2 FQGNSA. CDR3 region: CASSLGGGTPSGELFF. The CDR3 DNA sequence: TGTGCCAGCAGCTTAGGTGGCGGGACGCCGTCAGGGGAGCTGTTTTTT.

This rearrangement joins TRBV7-9 to TRBJ1-1; a possible D gene is TRBD1 (6 bases). The CDR3 length is 15 residues. The germline V gene has CDR1 SEHNR and CDR2 FQNEAQ (reference sequence). V lost 4 bases, J lost 0 bases, and 12 bases lay in between. CDR3 in amino acids: CASSSQQGLNTEAFF. CDR3 nucleotide sequence: TGTGCCAGCAGCTCTCAACAGGGCCTGAACACTGAAGCTTTCTTT.

The chain is built from TRBV5-1 and TRBJ2-2, with 13 bases matching TRBD2. This CDR3 has 15 amino acids. After removal of 3 bases from V and 8 bases from J, the junction contained 4 bases not matched to a gene. From germline, CDR1 is SGHRS and CDR2 YFSETQ. The CDR3 here is CASSYGTSGVGELFF. For the CDR3, the DNA is TGCGCCAGCAGCTACGGGACTAGCGGGGTTGGGGAGCTGTTTTTT.

CDR3 nucleotide sequence: TGTGCCAGCAGTACGACAGGGAGAAATGAGCAGTTCTTC. It translates to CASSTTGRNEQFF. The chain carries TRBV12-3 or TRBV12-4 and TRBJ2-1, with 7 bases that match TRBD1. Germline trimming cut 5 bases from V and 7 bases from J; bases unmatched to any gene: 5. This CDR3 is built from 13 residues.

J is TRBJ1-2 and V is TRBV15, with D possibly matching TRBD1 (5 bases). The germline V gene has CDR1 LNHNV and CDR2 YYDKDF (reference sequence). The CDR3 spans 14 residues. Trimming cost V 1 base and J 6 bases, with 12 bases left between them. CDR3 nucleotides: TGTGCCACCAGCAGAGGCGCGTTGGGGCATGGCTACACCTTC. Translated: CATSRGALGHGYTF. The full variable domain, in which reference TRBV15 and TRBJ1-2 provide the parts outside the CDR3, is DAMVIQNPRYQVTQFGKPVTLSCSQTLNHNVMYWYQQKSSQAPKLLFHYYDKDFNNEADTPDNFQSRRPNTSFCFLDIRSPGLGDTAMYLCATSRGALGHGYTFGSGTRLTVV.

This chain uses TRBV10-3 with TRBJ1-1, with a weak D call TRBD1 (5 bases). Trimming shortened V by 5 bases and J by 0 bases, and 10 bases separated the two germline ends. The CDR3 runs to 14 residues. CDR1 and CDR2 (germline): ENHRY, SYGVKD. DNA of the CDR3: TGTGCCATCAGTCCAACGACAGTGAACACTGAAGCTTTCTTT. Translating gives CAISPTTVNTEAFF.

The chain combines TRBV6-5 with TRBJ1-6; D uncertain. V was cut by 2 bases and J by 5 bases, with 10 bases left in between. Germline CDR1 reads MNHEY; CDR2 reads SVGAGI. The CDR3 spans 15 residues. The CDR3 spells CASSYSMAHNSPLHF. The CDR3 region has the DNA TGTGCCAGCAGTTACAGTATGGCCCATAATTCACCCCTCCACTTT.

The rearrangement joins TRBV18 to TRBJ2-7; 9 bases map to TRBD1. This CDR3 comprises 15 residues. Trimming at V came to 6 bases and at J to 1 base, leaving 7 bases not matched to a gene. Germline assignment: CDR1 KGHSH and CDR2 LQKENI. CDR3 nucleotide sequence: TGTGCCAGCTCGGCAGGGACAGGGACGTCCTACGAGCAGTACTTC. Its translation is CASSAGTGTSYEQYF.

The chain uses TRBV4-3 and TRBJ2-7; 8 nucleotides line up with TRBD1. The V segment lost 0 bases and the J segment 4 bases; nucleotides outside the gene matches: 8. The germline CDR1 and CDR2 sequences are LGHNA and YSLEER. The CDR3 is 16 amino acids. CDR3 coding DNA: TGCGCCAGCAGCCAAGATCGGGCAGGGGGCGTGTACGAGCAGTACTTC. The encoded protein is CASSQDRAGGVYEQYF.

This clone was detected once. This chain joins TRBV7-2 and TRBJ1-5, with unresolved D. Germline V gene sequence: CDR1 SGHTA, CDR2 FQGNSA. The CDR3 extends over 15 amino acids. V lost 4 bases to trimming and J lost 0 bases, with 10 bases between them. The DNA for the CDR3 is TGTGCCAGCAGCTCCCACGCAGGTAGCAATCAGCCCCAGCATTTT. Amino acid sequence: CASSSHAGSNQPQHF.